This entry concerns a single T cell receptor beta chain. These data belong to a study of CD8 T cells in Susac syndrome. Random hexamers were used to reverse transcribe about 0.5 to 1 ug of RNA. Across 54 Vbeta and 13 Jbeta, immunoSEQ multiplex PCR amplified TCR beta CDR3. Using its own MiXCR run on the immunoSEQ multiplex PCR reads, TCRdb lists one record per CDR3 protein. The data show 150,000 to 200,000 distinct CDR3 sequences, approximately 93% seen once. There are 17 residues in the CDR3. V was pared by 0 bases and J by 1 base, with 15 bases between. CDR1 and CDR2 (germline): SGHRS, YFSETQ. The sequenced material came from CD4+ T cells from PBMCs. The rearrangement joins TRBV5-1 to TRBJ2-3; weak D call: TRBD2 (6 bases). The receptor was derived from a human donor with multiple sclerosis. In DNA, the CDR3 is TGCGCCAGCAGCTTGGGGGGACTGACCTCTGGCACAGATACGCAGTATTTT. It translates to CASSLGGLTSGTDTQYF.